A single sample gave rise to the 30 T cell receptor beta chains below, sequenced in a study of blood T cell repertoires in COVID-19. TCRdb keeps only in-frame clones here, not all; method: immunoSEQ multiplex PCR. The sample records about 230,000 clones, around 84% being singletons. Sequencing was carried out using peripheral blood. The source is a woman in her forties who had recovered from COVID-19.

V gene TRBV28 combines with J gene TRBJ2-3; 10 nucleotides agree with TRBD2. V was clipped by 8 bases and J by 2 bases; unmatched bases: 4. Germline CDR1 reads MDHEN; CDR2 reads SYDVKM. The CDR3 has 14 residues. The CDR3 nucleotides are TGTGCCAGCGTCAGCGGGGGGGCCACAGATACGCAGTATTTT. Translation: CASVSGGATDTQYF.

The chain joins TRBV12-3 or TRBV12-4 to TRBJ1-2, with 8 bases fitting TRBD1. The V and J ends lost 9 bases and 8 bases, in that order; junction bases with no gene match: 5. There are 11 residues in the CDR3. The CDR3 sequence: CASQGAEGYTF. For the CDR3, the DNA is TGTGCCAGTCAGGGGGCGGAGGGCTACACCTTC.

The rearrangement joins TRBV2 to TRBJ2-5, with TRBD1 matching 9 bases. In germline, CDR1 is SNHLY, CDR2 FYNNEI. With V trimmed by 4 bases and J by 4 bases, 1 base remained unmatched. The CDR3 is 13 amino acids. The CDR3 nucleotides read TGTGCCAGCAGTGGGACAGGGGTAGAGACCCAGTACTTC. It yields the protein CASSGTGVETQYF.

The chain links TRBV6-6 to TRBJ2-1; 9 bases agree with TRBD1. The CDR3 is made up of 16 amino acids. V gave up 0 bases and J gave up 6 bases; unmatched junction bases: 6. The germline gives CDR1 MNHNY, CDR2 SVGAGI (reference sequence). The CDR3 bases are TGTGCCAGCAGTTACTCTTGGGACAGGGTGCCCAATGAGCAGTTCTTC. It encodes CASSYSWDRVPNEQFF.

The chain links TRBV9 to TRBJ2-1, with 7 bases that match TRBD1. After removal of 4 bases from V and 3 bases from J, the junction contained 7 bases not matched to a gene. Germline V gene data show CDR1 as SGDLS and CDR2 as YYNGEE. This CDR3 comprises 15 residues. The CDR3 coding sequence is TGTGCCAGCAGCCCGGCCGCAGGGGGCTACAATGAGCAGTTCTTC. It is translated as CASSPAAGGYNEQFF.

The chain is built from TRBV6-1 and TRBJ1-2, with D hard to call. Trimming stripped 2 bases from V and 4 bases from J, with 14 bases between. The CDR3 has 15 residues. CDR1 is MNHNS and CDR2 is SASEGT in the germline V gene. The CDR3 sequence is CASSESTQAGYGYTF. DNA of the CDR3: TGTGCCAGCAGTGAAAGTACTCAGGCGGGCTATGGCTACACCTTC.

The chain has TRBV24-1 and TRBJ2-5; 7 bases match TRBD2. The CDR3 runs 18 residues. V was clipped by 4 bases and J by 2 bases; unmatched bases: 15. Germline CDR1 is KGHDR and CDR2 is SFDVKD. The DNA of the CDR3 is TGTGCCACCAGTGACCCGCGGGGCGGCGGGGGAGCACAAGAGACCCAGTACTTC. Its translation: CATSDPRGGGGAQETQYF.

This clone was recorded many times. CDR3 protein: CASSPEPASRIGSPLHF. Written as DNA, the CDR3 is TGTGCCAGCAGCCCCGAACCCGCATCCAGGATAGGTTCACCCCTCCACTTT. This rearrangement joins TRBV3-1 (or the pseudogene TRBV3-2) to TRBJ1-6; D is unresolved. Germline V gene lookup returns CDR1 LGHDT and CDR2 YNNKEL (reference sequence). The V and J ends lost 4 bases and 9 bases respectively, with 22 bases between them. The CDR3 has 17 residues.

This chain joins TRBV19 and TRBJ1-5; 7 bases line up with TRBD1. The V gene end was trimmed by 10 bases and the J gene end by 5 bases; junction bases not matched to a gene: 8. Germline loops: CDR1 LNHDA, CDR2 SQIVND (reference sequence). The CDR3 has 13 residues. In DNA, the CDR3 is TGTGCCATTGCCCCAGACAGGGATCAGCCCCAGCATTTT. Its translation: CAIAPDRDQPQHF. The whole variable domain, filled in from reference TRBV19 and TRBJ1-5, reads DGGITQSPKYLFRKEGQNVTLSCEQNLNHDAMYWYRQDPGQGLRLIYYSQIVNDFQKGDIAEGYSVSREKKESFPLTVTSAQKNPTAFYLCAIAPDRDQPQHFGDGTRLSIL.

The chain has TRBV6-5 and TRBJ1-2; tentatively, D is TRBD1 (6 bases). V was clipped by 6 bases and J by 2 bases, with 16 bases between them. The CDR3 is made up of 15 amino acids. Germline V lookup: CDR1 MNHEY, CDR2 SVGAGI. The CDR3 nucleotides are TGTGCCAGCAGCCCGGACAGCGTCGACAACTATGGCTACACCTTC. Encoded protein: CASSPDSVDNYGYTF.

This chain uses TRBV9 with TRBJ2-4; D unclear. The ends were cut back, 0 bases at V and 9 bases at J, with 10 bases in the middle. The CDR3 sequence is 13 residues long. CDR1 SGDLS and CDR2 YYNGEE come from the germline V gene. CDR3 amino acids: CASSVAGDGIQYF. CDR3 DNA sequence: TGTGCCAGCAGCGTAGCTGGAGACGGCATTCAGTACTTC.

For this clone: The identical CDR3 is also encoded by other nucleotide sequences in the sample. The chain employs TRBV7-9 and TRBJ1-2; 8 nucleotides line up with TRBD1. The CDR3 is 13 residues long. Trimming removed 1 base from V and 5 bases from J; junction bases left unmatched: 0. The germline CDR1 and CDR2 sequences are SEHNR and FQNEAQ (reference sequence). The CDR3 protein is CASSLGTGYGYTF. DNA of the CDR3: TGTGCCAGCAGCTTAGGGACAGGGTATGGCTACACCTTC.

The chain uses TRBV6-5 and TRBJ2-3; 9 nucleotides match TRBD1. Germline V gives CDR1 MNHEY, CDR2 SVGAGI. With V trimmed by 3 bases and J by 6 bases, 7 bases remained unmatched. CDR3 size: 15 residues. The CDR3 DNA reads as TGTGCCAGCAGTTATTCCGGGACAGGGATTGATACGCAGTATTTT. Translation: CASSYSGTGIDTQYF.

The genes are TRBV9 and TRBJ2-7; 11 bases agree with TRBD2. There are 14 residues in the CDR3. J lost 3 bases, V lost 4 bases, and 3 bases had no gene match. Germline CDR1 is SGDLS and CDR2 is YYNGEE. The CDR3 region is CASSLTSGGYEQYF. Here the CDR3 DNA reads TGTGCCAGCAGCCTTACTAGCGGGGGCTACGAGCAGTACTTC.

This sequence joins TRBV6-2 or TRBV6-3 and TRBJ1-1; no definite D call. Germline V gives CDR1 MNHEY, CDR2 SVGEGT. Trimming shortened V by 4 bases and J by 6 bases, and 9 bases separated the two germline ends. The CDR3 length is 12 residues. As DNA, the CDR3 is TGTGCCAGCAGTTTTACCGGGTCTGAAGCTTTCTTT. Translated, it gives CASSFTGSEAFF.

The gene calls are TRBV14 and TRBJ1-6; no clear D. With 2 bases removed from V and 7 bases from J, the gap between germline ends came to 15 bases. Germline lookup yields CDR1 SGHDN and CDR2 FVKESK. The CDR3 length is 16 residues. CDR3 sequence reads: CASSQMLHGLNSPLHF. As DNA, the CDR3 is TGTGCCAGCAGCCAAATGCTCCATGGTCTAAATTCACCCCTCCACTTT.

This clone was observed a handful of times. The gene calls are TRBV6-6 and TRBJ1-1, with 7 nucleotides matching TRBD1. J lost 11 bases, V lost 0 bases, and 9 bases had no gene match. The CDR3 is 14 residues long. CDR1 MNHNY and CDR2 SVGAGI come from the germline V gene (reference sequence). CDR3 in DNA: TGTGCCAGCAGTTACTCTAGCTTTGACAGGGAGGCTTTCTTT. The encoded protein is CASSYSSFDREAFF.

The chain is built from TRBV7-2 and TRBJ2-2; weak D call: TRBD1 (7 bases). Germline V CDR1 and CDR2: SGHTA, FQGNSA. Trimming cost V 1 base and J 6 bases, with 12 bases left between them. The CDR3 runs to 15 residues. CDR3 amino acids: CASSLGQGGSGELFF. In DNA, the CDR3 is TGTGCCAGCAGCTTAGGCCAGGGGGGTTCCGGGGAGCTGTTTTTT.

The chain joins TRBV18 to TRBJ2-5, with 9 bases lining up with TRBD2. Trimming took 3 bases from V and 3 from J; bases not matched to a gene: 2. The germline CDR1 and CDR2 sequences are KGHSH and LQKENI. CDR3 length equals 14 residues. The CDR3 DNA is TGTGCCAGCTCACCCATAGCGGGGGAAGAGACCCAGTACTTC. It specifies CASSPIAGEETQYF.

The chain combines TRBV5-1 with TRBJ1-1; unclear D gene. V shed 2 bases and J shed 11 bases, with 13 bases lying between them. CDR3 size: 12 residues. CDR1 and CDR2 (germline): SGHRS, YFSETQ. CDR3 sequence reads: CASSLGGSNAFF. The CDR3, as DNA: TGCGCCAGCAGCTTAGGTGGGAGTAATGCTTTCTTT.

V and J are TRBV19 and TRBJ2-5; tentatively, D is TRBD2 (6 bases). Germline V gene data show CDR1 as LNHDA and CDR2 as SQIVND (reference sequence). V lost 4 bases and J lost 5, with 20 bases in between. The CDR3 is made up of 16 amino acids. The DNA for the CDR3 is TGTGCCAGTAGTAAACACGGGACTGGAATTACGGAGACCCAGTACTTC. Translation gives CASSKHGTGITETQYF.

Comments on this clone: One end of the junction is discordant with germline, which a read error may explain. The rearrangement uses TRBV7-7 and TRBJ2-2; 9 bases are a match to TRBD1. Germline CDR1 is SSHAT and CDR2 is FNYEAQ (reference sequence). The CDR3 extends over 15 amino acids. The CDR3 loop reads CASSLTGGVDGELFF. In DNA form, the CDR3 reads TGTGCTAGCAGCCTTACAGGGGGCGTTGACGGGGAGCTGTTTTTT.

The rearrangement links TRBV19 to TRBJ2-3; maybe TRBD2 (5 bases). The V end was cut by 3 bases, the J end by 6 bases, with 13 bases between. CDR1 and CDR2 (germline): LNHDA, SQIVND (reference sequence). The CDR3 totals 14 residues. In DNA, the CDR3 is TGTGCCAGTAGTATTGGTGAGGGAGTTGATACGCAGTATTTT. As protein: CASSIGEGVDTQYF.

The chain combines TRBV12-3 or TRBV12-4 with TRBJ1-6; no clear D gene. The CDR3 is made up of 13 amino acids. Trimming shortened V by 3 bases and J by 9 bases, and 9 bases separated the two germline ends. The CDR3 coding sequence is TGTGCCAGCAGTTTTGGGGAGGGTTCACCCCTCCACTTT. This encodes CASSFGEGSPLHF.

Here the CDR3 DNA reads TGTGCCAGCAGTGACATAAGGGGTTATGGCTACACCTTC. This codes for CASSDIRGYGYTF. The chain is built from TRBV6-2 or TRBV6-3 and TRBJ1-2; TRBD1 might be the D (5 bases). The CDR3 runs 13 residues. Germline lookup yields CDR1 MNHEY and CDR2 SVGEGT. The V and J ends lost 5 bases and 5 bases respectively, with 12 bases between them.

The DNA of the CDR3 is TGTGCCAGCACCCCCAGCAGGGTGTATGGCTACACCTTC. Translating gives CASTPSRVYGYTF. The chain employs TRBV2 and TRBJ1-2, with D possibly being TRBD1 (5 bases). Germline V CDR1 and CDR2: SNHLY, FYNNEI. The CDR3 runs to 13 residues. V was trimmed by 7 bases and J by 5 bases, leaving 14 bases between them.

As DNA, the CDR3 is TGTGCCAGCAGCTCCCCCAGAGAGAGCGGGGCAGCAAATACGCAGTATTTT. Amino acid sequence: CASSSPRESGAANTQYF. The genes are TRBV7-3 and TRBJ2-3; TRBD2 aligns across 7 bases. The CDR3 spans 17 residues. V trimming: 4 bases; J trimming: 7 bases; junction bases outside the gene matches: 17. Germline lookup yields CDR1 SGHTA and CDR2 FQGTGA.

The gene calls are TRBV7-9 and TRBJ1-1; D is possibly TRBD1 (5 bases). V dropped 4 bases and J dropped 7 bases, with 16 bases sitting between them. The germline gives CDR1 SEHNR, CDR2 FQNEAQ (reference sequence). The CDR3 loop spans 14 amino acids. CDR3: CASSYTGGLDEAFF. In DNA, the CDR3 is TGTGCCAGCAGCTACACAGGTGGCTTGGATGAAGCTTTCTTT.

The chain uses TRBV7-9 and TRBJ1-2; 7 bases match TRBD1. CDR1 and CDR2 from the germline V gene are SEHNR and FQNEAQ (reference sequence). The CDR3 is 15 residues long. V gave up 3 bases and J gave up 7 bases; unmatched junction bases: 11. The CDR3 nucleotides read TGTGCCAGCAGCTTCTCCGGGACAGAGTTGGTTGGCTACACCTTC. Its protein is CASSFSGTELVGYTF.

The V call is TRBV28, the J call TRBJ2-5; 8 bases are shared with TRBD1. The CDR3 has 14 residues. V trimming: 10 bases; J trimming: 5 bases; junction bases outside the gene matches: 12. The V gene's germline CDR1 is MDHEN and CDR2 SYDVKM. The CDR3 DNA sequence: TGTGCCACTACAGGGACAGGATCATTTGAGACCCAGTACTTC. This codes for CATTGTGSFETQYF.